The subject of this entry is one T cell receptor beta chain. This CDR3 spans 16 amino acids. The ends lost 2 bases at V and 2 bases at J; junction bases unmatched: 6. CDR1 and CDR2 from the germline V gene are SGHRS and YFSETQ. These data come from a study of shared clonotypes between healthy human individuals. CD4+ cell separation produced CD45RA+ naive and CD45RA-negative memory subsets. Each cell subset's genomic DNA was divided evenly among several immunoSEQ plates. Sequenced by immunoSEQ multiplex PCR; TCRdb stores in-frame clones only, minus some. The sample shows 2 million to 2.5 million clones, approximately 96% of them seen only once.

This chain connects TRBV5-1 to TRBJ2-3, with TRBD2 matching 9 bases. The sample consisted of naive CD4+ T cells sorted from blood. The subset denotes: CD45RA+ positively selected. The clonotype was recovered from a man aged 18 to 30 in good health. The chain's CDR3 is CASSLASGNPTDTQYF. The CDR3 bases are TGCGCCAGCAGCTTAGCTAGCGGGAACCCCACAGATACGCAGTATTTT.